This T cell receptor (beta chain) was identified during a study of blood T cell repertoires in COVID-19. Looking at the study overall: Acute and convalescent COVID-19 specimens originated in the United States, Italy and Spain. The cDNA or gDNA used as material had been derived from T cells, B-cell-depleted T cells, or PBMCs.

CDR1 and CDR2 from the germline V gene are WNHNN and SYGVQD (reference sequence). The CDR3 is 15 amino acids. V shed 5 bases, J shed 9 bases, and the junction held 10 bases outside the gene matches. In the study's own analysis: How many nucleated cells were present was estimated from reference gene primer amplification. Libraries were prepared by immunoSEQ multiplex PCR; TCRdb keeps only in-frame clonotypes and omits some of them. Clonal size and the V and J genes are those of that table, whereas D and trimming came from the DNA. The repertoire has roughly 180,000 clones, 76% of them found once; the top ten carry approximately 8.6%. This clone was picked up a small number of times.

J is TRBJ1-6 and V is TRBV10-1; 7 bases align to TRBD1. The sequenced sample consisted of peripheral blood. This receptor was identified in a woman between 50 and 59 years old with active or convalescent COVID-19. CDR3 DNA sequence: TGCGCCAGCAGTCCCCCGGTAGGGGGCTTTTCACCCCTCCACTTT. This codes for CASSPPVGGFSPLHF.